This TCR beta chain was captured by sequencing in a study of PD-L1 blockade in urothelial cancer. For the study at large: Patients with male sex and bladder-origin urothelial cancer accounted for about 85% of the roughly 29 enrolled. After treatment start, blood was analyzed at 3 weeks (second dose) and at 6 weeks.

Time point indicated: pretreatment peripheral blood. Patient disease was locally advanced or metastatic urothelial carcinoma. Between 1 and 8 samples, pretreatment and on-treatment, were given by each patient. Repertoires were generated with immunoSEQ multiplex PCR, while TCRdb's copy carries only in-frame clones and drops some. Of about 57,000 clones detected, 81% appear once; the ten largest clones hold around 6%. This clone has a handful of counts. This CDR3 has 14 residues. Trimming pared 5 bases from V and 1 base from J, leaving 10 bases between. Germline V gives CDR1 LNHDA, CDR2 SQIVND (reference sequence).

The receptor was derived from a man in his sixties or seventies with urothelial cancer. The chain recombines TRBV19 with TRBJ2-3, with D uncertain. Sequenced material: PBMCs, taken around atezolizumab (anti-PD-L1) treatment. The CDR3 spells CASSSLLGTDTQYF. The CDR3 DNA follows: TGTGCCAGTAGTTCCCTATTGGGCACAGATACGCAGTATTTT.